Shown below are 23 T cell receptor beta chains from a single sample sequenced in a study of blood T cell repertoires in COVID-19. Generated by immunoSEQ multiplex PCR, the TCRdb table keeps only in-frame clones and is missing some. The table includes more than 350,000 clones, more than 75% detected once. Sequencing used PBMCs or T cells enriched from blood (not recorded which). Receptors were obtained from a woman aged 50 to 60 who had recovered from COVID-19.

Turning to this clone: Other nucleotide sequences in the sample specify the same CDR3. The chain links TRBV14 to TRBJ1-1; perhaps TRBD1 as D (5 bases). V lost 0 bases to trimming and J lost 4 bases, with 6 bases between them. The CDR3 is made up of 13 amino acids. Germline assignment: CDR1 SGHDN and CDR2 FVKESK. CDR3 in amino acids: CASSQDRGTEAFF. The CDR3 nucleotides are TGTGCCAGCAGCCAAGATAGGGGCACTGAAGCTTTCTTT. Based on the CDR3 plus reference TRBV14 and TRBJ1-1, the full variable domain is EAGVTQFPSHSVIEKGQTVTLRCDPISGHDNLYWYRRVMGKEIKFLLHFVKESKQDESGMPNNRFLAERTGGTYSTLKVQPAELEDSGVYFCASSQDRGTEAFFGQGTRLTVV.

The chain recombines TRBV2 with TRBJ2-3, with 13 bases identical to TRBD2. The CDR3 totals 17 residues. Trimming removed 7 bases from V and 4 bases from J; junction bases left unmatched: 11. The germline V gene has CDR1 SNHLY and CDR2 FYNNEI. The CDR3 protein is CASTRTSGGLGADTQYF. CDR3 in DNA: TGTGCCAGCACAAGGACTAGCGGGGGCCTCGGGGCAGATACGCAGTATTTT.

The chain carries TRBV4-1 and TRBJ1-2; no clear D. The germline V gene has CDR1 MGHRA and CDR2 YSYEKL. V lost 4 bases to trimming and J lost 4 bases, with 16 bases between them. CDR3 length: 15 amino acids. CDR3 loop: CASSLIEGDTYGYTF. Here the CDR3 DNA reads TGCGCCAGCAGCCTGATAGAGGGAGATACCTATGGCTACACCTTC.

This rearrangement joins TRBV3-1 (or the pseudogene TRBV3-2) to TRBJ1-2; 8 bases map to TRBD1. CDR1 and CDR2 (germline): LGHDT, YNNKEL (reference sequence). With 3 bases clipped from V and 3 bases from J, the junction kept 6 bases outside the gene matches. The CDR3 covers 15 residues. CDR3: CASSHADRVYYGYTF. The CDR3 DNA reads TGTGCCAGCAGCCACGCGGACAGGGTATACTATGGCTACACCTTC.

CDR3 nucleotide sequence: TGTGCCAGCAGCCCCGGGACAGTTAGCACAGATACGCAGTATTTT. This translates into CASSPGTVSTDTQYF. J is TRBJ2-3 and V is TRBV2, with 7 bases that match TRBD1. Germline assignment: CDR1 SNHLY and CDR2 FYNNEI. CDR3 size: 15 residues. V dropped 6 bases and J dropped 0; count of bases not matched to a gene: 6.

The chain couples TRBV30 to TRBJ1-1; TRBD1 might be the D (5 bases). V was cut by 3 bases and J by 10 bases, with 24 bases left in between. Germline V gene data show CDR1 as GTSNPN and CDR2 as SVGIG (reference sequence). This CDR3 has 15 residues. The chain's CDR3 is CAWRDTKGPAGLAFF. The DNA for the CDR3 is TGTGCCTGGAGAGATACCAAGGGGCCCGCCGGGTTAGCTTTCTTT.

This chain uses TRBV5-4 with TRBJ2-3, with 10 bases lining up with TRBD2. The CDR3 length is 15 residues. V was clipped by 7 bases and J by 5 bases; unmatched bases: 10. Germline V gene sequence: CDR1 SGHNT, CDR2 YYREEE (reference sequence). The CDR3 is CASRRSGGALDTQYF. Written as DNA, the CDR3 is TGTGCCAGCCGCCGAAGCGGGGGGGCCTTAGATACGCAGTATTTT. Complete variable domain (other parts from reference TRBV5-4 and TRBJ2-3): ETGVTQSPTHLIKTRGQQVTLRCSSQSGHNTVSWYQQALGQGPQFIFQYYREEENGRGNFPPRFSGLQFPNYSSELNVNALELDDSALYLCASRRSGGALDTQYFGPGTRLTVL.

V is TRBV25-1 and J is TRBJ2-1; D might be TRBD1 (5 bases). V gave up 9 bases and J gave up 7 bases, with 16 bases separating them. The CDR3 has 13 residues. Germline assignment: CDR1 MGHDK and CDR2 SYGVNS. The DNA of the CDR3 is TGTGCCAGTGATTCCCCCGCAGGGAATGAGCAGTTCTTC. It codes for CASDSPAGNEQFF.

This chain joins TRBV7-2 and TRBJ2-2; 8 bases fit TRBD1. Germline trimming cut 5 bases from V and 5 bases from J; bases unmatched to any gene: 4. The CDR3 runs to 14 residues. Germline CDR1 reads SGHTA; CDR2 reads FQGNSA. In nucleotides, the CDR3 is TGTGCCAGCAGCCAATGGACAGGGACCGGGGAGCTGTTTTTT. Protein: CASSQWTGTGELFF.

This rearrangement joins TRBV2 to TRBJ2-7; D is perhaps TRBD2 (6 bases). There are 13 residues in the CDR3. V was shortened by 6 bases and J by 0 bases, with 9 bases between the two germline ends. Germline V CDR1 and CDR2: SNHLY, FYNNEI. CDR3 in amino acids: CASRAGYSYEQYF. CDR3 in DNA: TGTGCCAGCAGGGCGGGGTACTCCTACGAGCAGTACTTC.

The rearrangement links TRBV3-1 (or the pseudogene TRBV3-2) to TRBJ2-5, with unresolved D. The germline V gene encodes CDR1 LGHDT and CDR2 YNNKEL (reference sequence). The V end was cut by 4 bases, the J end by 7 bases, with 7 bases between. The CDR3 contains 11 residues. The CDR3 region has the DNA TGTGCCAGCAGCCTAAGCTGGACCCAGTACTTC. This sequence encodes CASSLSWTQYF.

This clone was counted a single time. This chain uses TRBV7-9 with TRBJ1-2; tentative D call: TRBD1 (5 bases). Germline CDR1 SEHNR, CDR2 FQNEAQ (reference sequence). CDR3 length: 12 amino acids. V shed 1 base and J shed 8 bases, with 8 bases lying between them. The CDR3 coding sequence is TGTGCCAGCAGCTTAGATAGGGGCGGCTACACCTTC. This encodes CASSLDRGGYTF. The variable domain in full, completed from reference TRBV7-9 and TRBJ1-2, reads DTGVSQNPRHKITKRGQNVTFRCDPISEHNRLYWYRQTLGQGPEFLTYFQNEAQLEKSRLLSDRFSAERPKGSFSTLEIQRTEQGDSAMYLCASSLDRGGYTFGSGTRLTVV.

The chain uses TRBV2 and TRBJ1-2; D not certain. The germline V and J ends were trimmed by 6 bases and 5 bases, with 10 bases remaining between them. The CDR3 consists of 12 residues. CDR1 and CDR2 from the germline V gene are SNHLY and FYNNEI. The CDR3 loop is CASREVDYGYTF. Here the CDR3 DNA reads TGTGCCAGCAGAGAGGTGGATTATGGCTACACCTTC.

This chain links TRBV2 with TRBJ2-3; 10 nucleotides line up with TRBD2. Per germline, CDR1 SNHLY and CDR2 FYNNEI. V was clipped by 11 bases and J by 6 bases; unmatched bases: 11. The CDR3 has 14 amino acids. The CDR3 region is CAGGAGGRSDTQYF. The CDR3 nucleotides are TGTGCCGGCGGAGCGGGGGGGCGTTCGGATACGCAGTATTTT.

This sequence joins TRBV28 and TRBJ2-7; perhaps TRBD1 as D (6 bases). The CDR3 totals 13 residues. Germline V gene lookup returns CDR1 MDHEN and CDR2 SYDVKM. V was shortened by 2 bases and J by 3 bases, with 8 bases between the two germline ends. Written as DNA, the CDR3 is TGTGCCAGCAGTTTAAGGGGGAACTACGAGCAGTACTTC. It yields the protein CASSLRGNYEQYF.

The gene calls are TRBV5-1 and TRBJ2-1; 10 bases match TRBD2. J was trimmed by 8 bases and V by 4 bases; bases with no gene match: 12. The CDR3 runs to 16 residues. CDR1 is SGHRS and CDR2 is YFSETQ in the germline V gene. The CDR3 nucleotides are TGCGCCAGCAGCCGACTACAGCGGGGGGGCCATCATGAGCAGTTCTTC. Residues: CASSRLQRGGHHEQFF.

The rearrangement uses TRBV18 and TRBJ2-1; D remains ambiguous. CDR3 length: 17 amino acids. Looked up from germline, CDR1 is KGHSH and CDR2 is LQKENI. Trimming left V 0 bases short and J 0 bases short, with 12 bases between. The CDR3 nucleotides are TGTGCCAGCTCACCACCGAGCGAATTCAGCTCCTACAATGAGCAGTTCTTC. Its translation is CASSPPSEFSSYNEQFF.

This sequence joins TRBV6-1 and TRBJ1-5; 7 bases are shared with TRBD1. The ends lost 2 bases at V and 1 base at J; junction bases unmatched: 5. CDR3 length: 16 amino acids. The germline V gene has CDR1 MNHNS and CDR2 SASEGT. The CDR3 reads CASSENRGYSNQPQHF. The CDR3 DNA reads TGTGCCAGCAGTGAAAACAGGGGTTACAGCAATCAGCCCCAGCATTTT.

The gene calls are TRBV12-3 or TRBV12-4 and TRBJ1-2, with a possible D match to TRBD1 (6 bases). Trimming took off 6 bases at V and 7 bases at J, with 15 bases between the two ends. This CDR3 has 13 amino acids. As DNA, the CDR3 is TGTGCCAGCAGGGACAGAGGGGTTGGTGGCTACACCTTC. It codes for CASRDRGVGGYTF.

This chain links TRBV5-1 with TRBJ1-2, with 8 bases lining up with TRBD1. V was clipped by 0 bases and J by 8 bases; unmatched bases: 6. The germline V gene encodes CDR1 SGHRS and CDR2 YFSETQ. This CDR3 is 14 amino acids long. CDR3: CASSLATGTGGYTF. The CDR3 DNA sequence: TGCGCCAGCAGCTTGGCGACGGGGACAGGAGGCTACACCTTC.

J is TRBJ1-5 and V is TRBV27; a weak D match, TRBD1 (5 bases). Germline V gene data show CDR1 as MNHEY and CDR2 as SMNVEV (reference sequence). V shed 5 bases and J shed 5 bases, with 13 bases lying between them. The CDR3 consists of 14 residues. The CDR3 is CASSASGPDQPQHF. CDR3 DNA sequence: TGTGCCAGCAGTGCCTCAGGGCCAGATCAGCCCCAGCATTTT.

Here the CDR3 DNA reads TGTGCCAGCTCAACCGGAGAGGGTTCAGGAAACACCATATATTTT. Translation gives CASSTGEGSGNTIYF. This chain joins TRBV18 and TRBJ1-3, with unresolved D. Germline lookup yields CDR1 KGHSH and CDR2 LQKENI. V was trimmed by 5 bases and J by 4 bases, leaving 15 bases between them. There are 15 residues in the CDR3.

The rearrangement links TRBV6-5 to TRBJ1-6; perhaps TRBD1 as D (5 bases). V shed 6 bases and J shed 9 bases, with 15 bases lying between them. Germline assignment: CDR1 MNHEY and CDR2 SVGAGI. This CDR3 has 14 amino acids. This chain's CDR3 is CASRAPGDGSPLHF. CDR3 bases: TGTGCCAGCAGGGCCCCGGGGGATGGTTCACCCCTCCACTTT.